Detailed here is one TCR beta chain. TCRdb's table, derived via immunoSEQ multiplex PCR, lists solely in-frame clones and lacks some. The sample includes 100,000 to 120,000 clones, approximately 68% of them seen just once. This sample stems from a study of blood T cell repertoires in COVID-19. About the research overall: Samples came from the United States, Italy and Spain, spanning acute and convalescent COVID-19.

V was clipped by 0 bases and J by 4 bases; unmatched bases: 1. This CDR3 comprises 15 residues. Germline lookup yields CDR1 SGHRS and CDR2 YFSETQ. Sequencing was carried out using peripheral blood. The V gene is TRBV5-1, the J gene TRBJ2-1; 10 nucleotides agree with TRBD1. This sequence was found in a woman between 55 and 75 years old with acute or convalescent COVID-19. CDR3 amino acids: CASSLGTGGYNEQFF. CDR3 nucleotide sequence: TGCGCCAGCAGCTTGGGGACAGGGGGTTACAATGAGCAGTTCTTC.